Described below is a single T cell receptor (beta chain) sequence and its context. Other DNA sequences within the sample encode an identical CDR3. The sample belongs to a study of blood T cell repertoires in COVID-19. Study at large: Acute and convalescent COVID-19 samples came from the United States, Italy and Spain.

In the study's own analysis: Amplifying reference gene primers gave estimates of nucleated cell counts. Data came from immunoSEQ multiplex PCR; TCRdb stores just in-frame clones and leaves some out. The D gene and trimming were derived from the DNA, and the V and J assignments and clone size from that table. This table has roughly 500,000 clones, more than 85% appearing once. Cohort allocation depended upon clinical history that participants reported. Resolution of symptoms, clearance, or two negative PCRs was present in recovered Cohort 3 donors. CDR3 length equals 13 residues. The V gene lost 0 bases and the J gene lost 4 bases, with 6 bases spanning the gap. Germline V gene sequence: CDR1 SGHRS, CDR2 YFSETQ.

The V call is TRBV5-1, the J call TRBJ2-3; tentatively, D is TRBD2 (5 bases). This receptor was obtained from a woman aged 55-70 years who had recovered from COVID-19. What was sequenced was PBMCs or T cells enriched from blood (not recorded which). In DNA form, the CDR3 reads TGCGCCAGCAGCTTGGGGACTGCAGATACGCAGTATTTT. Protein sequence: CASSLGTADTQYF.